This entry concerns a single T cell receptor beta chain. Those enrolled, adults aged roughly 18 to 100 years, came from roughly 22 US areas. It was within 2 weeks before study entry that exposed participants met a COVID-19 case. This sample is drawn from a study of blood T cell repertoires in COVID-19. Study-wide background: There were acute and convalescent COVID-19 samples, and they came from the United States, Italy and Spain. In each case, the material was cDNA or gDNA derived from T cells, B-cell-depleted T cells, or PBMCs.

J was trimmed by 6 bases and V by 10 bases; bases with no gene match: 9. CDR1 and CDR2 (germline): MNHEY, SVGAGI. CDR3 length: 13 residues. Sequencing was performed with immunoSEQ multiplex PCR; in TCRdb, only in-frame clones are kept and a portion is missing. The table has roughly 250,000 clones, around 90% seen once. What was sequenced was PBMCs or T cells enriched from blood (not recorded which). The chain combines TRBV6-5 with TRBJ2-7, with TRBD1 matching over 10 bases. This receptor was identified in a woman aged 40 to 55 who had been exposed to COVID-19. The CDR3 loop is CATGTGAKGEQYF. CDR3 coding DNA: TGTGCCACCGGGACAGGGGCCAAGGGCGAGCAGTACTTC.